The 18 T cell receptor beta chains in this list originate from one sample, sequenced in a study of PD-L1 blockade in urothelial cancer (dated by TCRdb to the late 2010s). The library relied on the immunoSEQ multiplex PCR assay. The table comes from immuneACCESS by way of TCRdb, which keeps in-frame sequences with V and J called. Part of the clones is missing from these tables; in studies checked, under half for an unresolved V gene and the rest for unknown reasons. In all, the sample holds roughly 16,000 clones, and about 85% of those were seen once. Just under 6% of the sample is in the top ten clones. Source: PBMCs, taken around atezolizumab (anti-PD-L1) treatment. These receptor sequences come from a man between 45 and 60 years old with urothelial cancer.

The V call is TRBV4-3, the J call TRBJ2-3; D possibly corresponds to TRBD2 (6 bases). CDR1 and CDR2 from the germline V gene are LGHNA and YSLEER. The V end lost 1 base, the J end lost 0 bases, and 14 bases lay between the germline ends. The CDR3 runs 17 residues. The CDR3 spells CASSQGVADTSTDTQYF. The CDR3 DNA reads TGCGCCAGCAGCCAAGGGGTAGCGGATACTAGCACAGATACGCAGTATTTT.

The chain has TRBV6-6 and TRBJ1-5; a possible D gene is TRBD1 (5 bases). Germline assignment: CDR1 MNHNY and CDR2 SVGAGI (reference sequence). Trimming removed 2 bases at V and 15 bases at J, with 17 bases between. The CDR3 is made up of 13 amino acids. The CDR3 spells CASSYGAHGGAHF. DNA of the CDR3: TGTGCCAGCAGTTACGGGGCCCACGGAGGGGCGCATTTT.

J is TRBJ2-7 and V is TRBV11-2; D is undetermined. This CDR3 has 12 residues. Germline assignment: CDR1 SGHAT and CDR2 FQNNGV. V gave up 5 bases and J gave up 0 bases, with 5 bases separating them. The CDR3 spells CASSRSSYEQYF. CDR3 coding DNA: TGTGCCAGCAGCCGGAGCTCCTACGAGCAGTACTTC.

The chain combines TRBV11-2 with TRBJ1-2, with a possible D match to TRBD1 (6 bases). This CDR3 region has 14 residues. Trimming took 5 bases from V and 7 from J, leaving 17 bases between them. Germline V gene lookup returns CDR1 SGHAT and CDR2 FQNNGV. The CDR3 coding sequence is TGTGCCAGCAGCCATAACAGGGCGGAAGGTGGCTACACCTTC. Protein: CASSHNRAEGGYTF.

This chain links TRBV19 with TRBJ1-1; D gene uncertain. V was cut by 5 bases and J by 9 bases, with 16 bases left in between. Germline CDR1 is LNHDA and CDR2 is SQIVND (reference sequence). This CDR3 is built from 13 residues. Written as DNA, the CDR3 is TGTGCCAGTAGTGTTGACGGAGGTAGGAAAGCTTTCTTT. Its protein is CASSVDGGRKAFF.

The V call is TRBV7-3, the J call TRBJ2-3; D is undetermined. Germline lookup yields CDR1 SGHTA and CDR2 FQGTGA. The V gene lost 3 bases and the J gene lost 2 bases, with 9 bases spanning the gap. CDR3 length equals 14 residues. CDR3: CASSLAPNTDTQYF. CDR3 nucleotide sequence: TGTGCCAGCAGCTTGGCCCCGAACACAGATACGCAGTATTTT.

V and J are TRBV5-1 and TRBJ2-7; 7 bases align to TRBD2. V lost 4 bases, J lost 2 bases, and 6 bases stayed unmatched. There are 14 residues in the CDR3. CDR1 SGHRS and CDR2 YFSETQ come from the germline V gene. CDR3 bases: TGCGCCAGCAGCCCCGGGGGGTCTCCCTACGAGCAGTACTTC. It encodes CASSPGGSPYEQYF.

The chain has TRBV25-1 and TRBJ2-3; 11 positions match TRBD2. V lost 1 base and J lost 4; bases outside the gene matches: 4. Per the germline V gene, CDR1 is MGHDK and CDR2 is SYGVNS. CDR3 size: 16 residues. The CDR3, as DNA: TGTGCCAGCAGTGAATTACTAGCGGGAGAACCAGATACGCAGTATTTT. It translates to CASSELLAGEPDTQYF.

This clone has only a few counts. J is TRBJ1-1 and V is TRBV5-1, with TRBD1 matching 7 bases. Per germline, CDR1 SGHRS and CDR2 YFSETQ. The V gene end was trimmed by 4 bases and the J gene end by 0 bases; junction bases not matched to a gene: 6. The CDR3 has 15 residues. The CDR3 loop is CASSLQDRMNTEAFF. The DNA of the CDR3 is TGCGCCAGCAGCCTACAGGACAGGATGAACACTGAAGCTTTCTTT.

The genes are TRBV5-1 and TRBJ1-2, with a tentative D call TRBD1 (5 bases). CDR1 and CDR2 from the germline V gene are SGHRS and YFSETQ. V was trimmed by 0 bases and J by 6 bases, leaving 15 bases between them. The CDR3 is 15 residues long. CDR3 amino acids: CASSLVDGGLDGYTF. In DNA, the CDR3 is TGCGCCAGCAGCTTGGTTGATGGGGGGTTGGATGGCTACACCTTC.

The CDR3 reads CASGRVNEKLFF. In DNA form, the CDR3 reads TGTGCCAGCGGCAGGGTAAATGAAAAACTGTTTTTT. The V call is TRBV6-6, the J call TRBJ1-4; D possibly corresponds to TRBD1 (5 bases). The CDR3 totals 12 residues. Germline CDR1 is MNHNY and CDR2 is SVGAGI (reference sequence). Trimming took off 8 bases at V and 5 bases at J, with 9 bases between the two ends.

The chain combines TRBV28 with TRBJ1-5, with a possible D match to TRBD1 (5 bases). The CDR3 has 13 amino acids. CDR1 is MDHEN, CDR2 SYDVKM, per germline. V was trimmed by 6 bases and J by 6 bases, leaving 12 bases between them. CDR3 protein: CASRYTGLQPQHF. CDR3 sequence (DNA): TGTGCCAGCAGATACACAGGTCTTCAGCCCCAGCATTTT.

The chain links TRBV6-1 to TRBJ1-2; D might be TRBD1 (6 bases). The CDR3 runs 14 residues. Germline V gene data show CDR1 as MNHNS and CDR2 as SASEGT. V was cut by 3 bases and J by 4 bases, with 12 bases left in between. The CDR3: CASSEVRGGYGYTF. Here the CDR3 DNA reads TGTGCCAGCAGTGAGGTCAGGGGCGGCTATGGCTACACCTTC.

The rearrangement joins TRBV27 to TRBJ2-3; 11 bases are a match to TRBD2. The CDR3 extends over 16 amino acids. J lost 2 bases, V lost 5 bases, and 6 bases had no gene match. The germline gives CDR1 MNHEY, CDR2 SMNVEV (reference sequence). The CDR3, as DNA: TGTGCCAGCAGTCCGGGACTAGCGGTCTCCACAGATACGCAGTATTTT. This codes for CASSPGLAVSTDTQYF.

The chain recombines TRBV5-6 with TRBJ2-2; 8 positions agree with TRBD2. This CDR3 has 15 amino acids. Germline V gives CDR1 SGHDT, CDR2 YYEEEE. V shed 1 base and J 7 bases; nucleotides not matched to a gene: 6. The CDR3 coding sequence is TGTGCCAGCAGCTTGACCGCGGGGGGCGTCGGGGAGCTGTTTTTT. Translation gives CASSLTAGGVGELFF.

The rearrangement links TRBV5-1 to TRBJ1-6; 8 nucleotides match TRBD1. This CDR3 has 15 amino acids. The ends lost 1 base at V and 7 bases at J; junction bases unmatched: 4. Germline assignment: CDR1 SGHRS and CDR2 YFSETQ. CDR3 residues: CASSLKDRDNSPLHF. The CDR3 nucleotides read TGCGCCAGCAGCTTGAAGGACAGGGACAATTCACCCCTCCACTTT. The variable domain in full, with the rest retrieved from reference TRBV5-1 and TRBJ1-6, is KAGVTQTPRYLIKTRGQQVTLSCSPISGHRSVSWYQQTPGQGLQFLFEYFSETQRNKGNFPGRFSGRQFSNSRSEMNVSTLELGDSALYLCASSLKDRDNSPLHFGNGTRLTVT.

The gene calls are TRBV15 and TRBJ1-2; possibly TRBD1 for D (6 bases). The CDR3 runs 17 residues. The ends were cut back, 2 bases at V and 2 bases at J, with 18 bases in the middle. CDR1 LNHNV and CDR2 YYDKDF come from the germline V gene (reference sequence). The CDR3 spells CATSRHTTTGTNYGYTF. Here the CDR3 DNA reads TGTGCCACCAGCAGACACACTACGACAGGAACCAACTATGGCTACACCTTC.

J is TRBJ2-7 and V is TRBV7-2, with a weak D call TRBD2 (6 bases). V was pared by 2 bases and J by 2 bases, with 13 bases between. This CDR3 comprises 15 residues. The germline V gene has CDR1 SGHTA and CDR2 FQGNSA. This chain's CDR3 is CASSLFGGKTYEQYF. CDR3 in DNA: TGTGCCAGCAGCTTATTCGGAGGGAAGACCTACGAGCAGTACTTC.